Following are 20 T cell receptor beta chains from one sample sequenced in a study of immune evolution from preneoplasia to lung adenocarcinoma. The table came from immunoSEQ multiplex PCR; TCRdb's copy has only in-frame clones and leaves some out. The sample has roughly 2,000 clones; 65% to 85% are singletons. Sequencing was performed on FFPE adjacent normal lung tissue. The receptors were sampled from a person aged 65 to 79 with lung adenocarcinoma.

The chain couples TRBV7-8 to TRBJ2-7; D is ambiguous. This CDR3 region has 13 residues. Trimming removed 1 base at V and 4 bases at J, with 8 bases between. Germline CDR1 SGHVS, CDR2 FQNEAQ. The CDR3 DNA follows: TGTGCCAGCAGCTTAGGCGTCGAGTACGAGCAGTACTTC. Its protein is CASSLGVEYEQYF.

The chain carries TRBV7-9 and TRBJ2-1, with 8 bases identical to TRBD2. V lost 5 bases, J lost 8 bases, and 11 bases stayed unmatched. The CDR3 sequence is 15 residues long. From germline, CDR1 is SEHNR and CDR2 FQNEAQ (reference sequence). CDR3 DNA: TGTGCCAGCAGCCCCTTCGCTAGCGGGTTCGATGAGCAGTTCTTC. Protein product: CASSPFASGFDEQFF.

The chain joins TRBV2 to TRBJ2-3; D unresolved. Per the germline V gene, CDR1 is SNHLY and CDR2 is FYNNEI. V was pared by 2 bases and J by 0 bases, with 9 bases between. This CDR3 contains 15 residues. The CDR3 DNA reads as TGTGCCAGCAGTGAATACGCGGAAAGCACAGATACGCAGTATTTT. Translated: CASSEYAESTDTQYF. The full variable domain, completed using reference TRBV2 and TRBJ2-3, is EPEVTQTPSHQVTQMGQEVILRCVPISNHLYFYWYRQILGQKVEFLVSFYNNEISEKSEIFDDQFSVERPDGSNFTLKIRSTKLEDSAMYFCASSEYAESTDTQYFGPGTRLTVL.

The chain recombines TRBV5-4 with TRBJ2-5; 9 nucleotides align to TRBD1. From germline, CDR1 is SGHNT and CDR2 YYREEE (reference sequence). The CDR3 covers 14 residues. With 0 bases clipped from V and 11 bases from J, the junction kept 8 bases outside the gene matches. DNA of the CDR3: TGTGCCAGCAGCTTGGGACAGGGGGTGTGGGAGCAGTACTTC. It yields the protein CASSLGQGVWEQYF.

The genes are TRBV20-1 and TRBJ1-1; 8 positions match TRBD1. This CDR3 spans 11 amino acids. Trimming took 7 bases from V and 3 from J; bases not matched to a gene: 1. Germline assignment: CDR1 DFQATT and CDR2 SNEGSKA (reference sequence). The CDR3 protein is CSGTGHTEAFF. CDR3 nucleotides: TGCAGTGGGACAGGGCACACTGAAGCTTTCTTT.

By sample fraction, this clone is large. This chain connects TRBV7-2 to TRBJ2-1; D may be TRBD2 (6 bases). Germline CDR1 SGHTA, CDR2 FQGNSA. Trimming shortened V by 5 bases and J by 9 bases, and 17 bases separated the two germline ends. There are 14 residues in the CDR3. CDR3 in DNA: TGTGCCAGCAGCACTGCGGCCGGGGAGGTTGAGCAGTTCTTC. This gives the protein CASSTAAGEVEQFF.

CDR3 DNA sequence: TGTGCCAGTAGTATAGATTGGAGGGGCAGCTATGGCTACACCTTC. Amino acid sequence: CASSIDWRGSYGYTF. This sequence joins TRBV19 and TRBJ1-2; tentative D call: TRBD1 (5 bases). V was clipped by 0 bases and J by 4 bases, with 12 bases between them. Per germline, CDR1 LNHDA and CDR2 SQIVND (reference sequence). This CDR3 spans 15 amino acids.

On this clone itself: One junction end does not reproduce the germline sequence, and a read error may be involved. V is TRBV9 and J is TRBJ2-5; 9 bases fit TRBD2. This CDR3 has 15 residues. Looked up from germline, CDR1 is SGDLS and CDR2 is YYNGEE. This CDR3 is CANSVGSGSVETQYF. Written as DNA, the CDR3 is TGTGCCAACAGCGTAGGTAGCGGGAGTGTCGAGACCCAGTACTTC.

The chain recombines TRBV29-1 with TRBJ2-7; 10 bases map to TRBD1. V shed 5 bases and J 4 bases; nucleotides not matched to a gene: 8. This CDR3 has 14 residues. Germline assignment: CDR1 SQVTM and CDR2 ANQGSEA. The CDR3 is CSVRQGAPGYEQYF. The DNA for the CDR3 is TGCAGCGTTCGACAGGGGGCCCCGGGGTACGAGCAGTACTTC.

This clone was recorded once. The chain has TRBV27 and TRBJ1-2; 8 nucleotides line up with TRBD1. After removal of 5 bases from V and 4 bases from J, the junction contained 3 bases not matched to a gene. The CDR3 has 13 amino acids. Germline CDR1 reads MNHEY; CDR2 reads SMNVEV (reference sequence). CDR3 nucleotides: TGTGCCAGCAGTCTAACAGGGGGCTATGGCTACACCTTC. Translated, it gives CASSLTGGYGYTF.

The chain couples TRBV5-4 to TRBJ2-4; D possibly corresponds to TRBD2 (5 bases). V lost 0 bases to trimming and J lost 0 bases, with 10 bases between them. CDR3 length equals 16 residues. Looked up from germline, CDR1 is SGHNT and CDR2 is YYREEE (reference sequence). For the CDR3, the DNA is TGTGCCAGCAGCTTGGCCGGAGGTCGAGCCAAAAACATTCAGTACTTC. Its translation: CASSLAGGRAKNIQYF.

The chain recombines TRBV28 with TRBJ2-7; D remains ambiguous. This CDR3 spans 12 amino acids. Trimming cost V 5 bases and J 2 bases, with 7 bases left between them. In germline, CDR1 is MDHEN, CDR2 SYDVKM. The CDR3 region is CASSSSTYEQYF. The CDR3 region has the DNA TGTGCCAGCAGTAGCAGCACCTACGAGCAGTACTTC.

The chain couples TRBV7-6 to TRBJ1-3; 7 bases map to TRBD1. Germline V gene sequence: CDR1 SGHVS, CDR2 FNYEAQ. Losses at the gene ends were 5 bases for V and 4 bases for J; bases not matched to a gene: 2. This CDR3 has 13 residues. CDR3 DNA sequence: TGTGCCAGCAGCCTGGGACAGGGAAACACCATATATTTT. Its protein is CASSLGQGNTIYF.

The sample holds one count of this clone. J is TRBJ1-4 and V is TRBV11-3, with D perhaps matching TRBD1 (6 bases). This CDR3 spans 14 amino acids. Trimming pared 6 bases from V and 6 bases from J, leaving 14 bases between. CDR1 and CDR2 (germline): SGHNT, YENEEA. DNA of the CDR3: TGTGCCAGCAGTCATCGACAGGTTTATGAAAAACTGTTTTTT. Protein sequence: CASSHRQVYEKLFF.

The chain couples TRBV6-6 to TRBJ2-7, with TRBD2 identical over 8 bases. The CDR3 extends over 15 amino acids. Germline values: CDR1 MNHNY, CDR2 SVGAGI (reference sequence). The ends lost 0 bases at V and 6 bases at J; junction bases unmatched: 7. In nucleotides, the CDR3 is TGTGCCAGCAGTTACTCCTCGCGGGAGGTCTCCGAGCAGTACTTC. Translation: CASSYSSREVSEQYF.

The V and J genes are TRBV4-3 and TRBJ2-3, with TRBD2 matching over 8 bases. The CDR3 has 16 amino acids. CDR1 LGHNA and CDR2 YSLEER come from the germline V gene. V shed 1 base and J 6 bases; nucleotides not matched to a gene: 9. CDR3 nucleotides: TGCGCCAGCAGCCAAGGGAAGCGGGAGCCGGGCGATACGCAGTATTTT. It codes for CASSQGKREPGDTQYF.

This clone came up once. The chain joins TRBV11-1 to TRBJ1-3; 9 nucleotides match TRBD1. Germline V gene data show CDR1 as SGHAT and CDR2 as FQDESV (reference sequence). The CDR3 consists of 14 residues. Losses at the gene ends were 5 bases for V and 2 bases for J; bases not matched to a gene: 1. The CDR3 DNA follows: TGTGCCAGCAGCCGGGACAGGGCTGGAAACACCATATATTTT. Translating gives CASSRDRAGNTIYF.

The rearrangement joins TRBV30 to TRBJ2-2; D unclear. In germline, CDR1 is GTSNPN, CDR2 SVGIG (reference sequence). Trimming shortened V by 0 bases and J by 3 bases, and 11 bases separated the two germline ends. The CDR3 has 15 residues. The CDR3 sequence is CAWSVKEVDTGELFF. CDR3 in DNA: TGTGCCTGGAGTGTAAAAGAGGTTGACACCGGGGAGCTGTTTTTT.

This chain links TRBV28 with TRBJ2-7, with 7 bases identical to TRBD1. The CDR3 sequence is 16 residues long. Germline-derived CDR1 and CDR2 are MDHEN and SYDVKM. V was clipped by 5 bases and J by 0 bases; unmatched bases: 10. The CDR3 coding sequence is TGTGCCAGCAGTGCGTCCACAGGGGCCGCCTCCTACGAGCAGTACTTC. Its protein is CASSASTGAASYEQYF.

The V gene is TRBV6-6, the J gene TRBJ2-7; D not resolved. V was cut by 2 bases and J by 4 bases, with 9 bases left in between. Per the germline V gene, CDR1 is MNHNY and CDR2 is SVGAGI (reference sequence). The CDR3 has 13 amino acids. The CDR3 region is CASSYGISYEQYF. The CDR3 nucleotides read TGTGCCAGCAGTTACGGAATTTCTTACGAGCAGTACTTC.